The entry that follows covers one T cell receptor beta chain sequence. Its cognate antigen is unknown. PCR involved 60 Vbeta and 13 Jbeta primers. Only in-frame clones appear in the TCRdb table, and some are missing; sequencing was by immunoSEQ multiplex PCR. The table includes about 150,000 clones, about 79% detected once. This sample was included in a study of cytomegalovirus exposure and HLA in healthy donors. CDR1 is SNHLY, CDR2 FYNNEI, per germline. Trimming took off 7 bases at V and 3 bases at J, with 6 bases between the two ends. This CDR3 comprises 11 residues. Notes on the study in general: Some V segments could not be told apart, so they were left out, TRBV6-2 and TRBV6-3 among them. Later work showed greater clonal expansion in HLA-associated TCR beta chains than in equally common others.

The chain couples TRBV2 to TRBJ1-1; D is undetermined. This sequence originates from a man over 45 in good health and CMV-seropositive. Material for sequencing was PBMCs. The CDR3 spells CASIRDTEAFF. DNA for the CDR3: TGTGCCAGCATCCGGGACACTGAAGCTTTCTTT.